This T cell receptor beta chain stems from a study of early T cells in non-severe SARS-CoV-2 infection. Overall study: Chains were unpaired, as sequencing was done on bulk RNA from unsorted whole blood. The study's findings and limits: Database matching using VDJdb favored anti-spike CD8 responses, with private and CD4 specificities left missing.

Unique molecular identifier tags were affixed to discrete cDNA molecules. TCRdb called the 5' RACE reads again in MiXCR, with one record for every CDR3 protein. This sample carries 70,000 to 90,000 distinct CDR3 sequences, around 11% of them seen once, and the ten largest clones take over 3.5%. CDR3 size: 14 residues. Looked up from germline, CDR1 is DFQATT and CDR2 is SNEGSKA (reference sequence). Trimming left V 6 bases short and J 10 bases short, with 24 bases between. This clonotype was recorded a few times. As yet, its antigen is unknown. The TCR sequence derives from an adult who was a healthcare worker with PCR-confirmed SARS-CoV-2 infection or an uninfected control (not recorded which). V is TRBV20-1 and J is TRBJ1-1; D call uncertain. Source material: whole blood. The CDR3 is CSADLPQDAERAFF. The CDR3 bases are TGCAGTGCCGACCTACCCCAGGACGCTGAACGAGCTTTCTTT.